What follows is one TCR beta chain and its context. The antigen is unknown. This record comes from a study of cytomegalovirus exposure and HLA in healthy donors. Study-wide background: The 95 to 150 validation repertoires used the same platform as the 666 first-cohort repertoires, a later analysis reported.

Whole-study findings and limits: Rarity marked most TCR sequences, yet some public TCRs occurred in many donors. First-cohort TCR clusters were later found to tend to co-occur in the roughly 120 validation repertoires. Cytomegalovirus-associated TCR beta chains were listed, numbering roughly 150.

In germline, CDR1 is MNHNS, CDR2 SASEGT. Trimming cost V 1 base and J 7 bases, with 8 bases left between them. The CDR3 is made up of 13 amino acids. Sequencing was performed with immunoSEQ multiplex PCR; in TCRdb, only in-frame clones are kept and a portion is missing. The sample carries 250,000 or so clones, about 86% recorded once. The sequencing input was PBMCs. The source is a man between 18 and 29 years old in good health and CMV-seronegative. V usage is TRBV6-1 and J usage is TRBJ1-5; D perhaps matches TRBD1 (5 bases). CDR3: CASSEGPGQPQHF. In nucleotides, the CDR3 is TGTGCCAGCAGTGAAGGCCCAGGGCAGCCCCAGCATTTT.